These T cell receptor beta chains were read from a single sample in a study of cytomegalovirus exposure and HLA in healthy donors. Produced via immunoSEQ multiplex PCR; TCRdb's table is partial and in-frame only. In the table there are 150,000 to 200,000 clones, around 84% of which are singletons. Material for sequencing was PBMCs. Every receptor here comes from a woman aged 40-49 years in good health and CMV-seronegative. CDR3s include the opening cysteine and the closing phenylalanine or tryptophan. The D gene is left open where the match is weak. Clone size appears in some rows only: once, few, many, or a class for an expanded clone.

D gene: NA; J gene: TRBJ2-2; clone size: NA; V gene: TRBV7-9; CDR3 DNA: TGTGCCAGCAGCTTTTTAGCGAACACCGGGGAGCTGTTTTTT; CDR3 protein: CASSFLANTGELFF
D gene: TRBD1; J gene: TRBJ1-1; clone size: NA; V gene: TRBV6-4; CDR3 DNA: TGTGCCAGCAGTGACTCTGACAGGGGTACTGAAGCTTTCTTT; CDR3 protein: CASSDSDRGTEAFF
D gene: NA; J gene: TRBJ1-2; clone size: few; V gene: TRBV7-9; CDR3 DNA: TGTGCCAGCAGCCGCAACAGGGATGTTGGGGGCTACACCTTC; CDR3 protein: CASSRNRDVGGYTF
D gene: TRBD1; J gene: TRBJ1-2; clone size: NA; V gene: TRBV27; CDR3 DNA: TGTGCCAGCAGTGACACAGGGGGCCTTATTTTTAACTATGGCTACACCTTC; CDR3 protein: CASSDTGGLIFNYGYTF
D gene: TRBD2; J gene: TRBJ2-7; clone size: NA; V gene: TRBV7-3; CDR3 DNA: TGTGCCAGCAGTTCTACTAGCGGGGGGGCGGGCGAGCAGTACTTC; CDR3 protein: CASSSTSGGAGEQYF
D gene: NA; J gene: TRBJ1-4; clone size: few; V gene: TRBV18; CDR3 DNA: TGTGCCAGCTCACCATCTCTTGAGGGAAAACTGTTTTTT; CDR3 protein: CASSPSLEGKLFF
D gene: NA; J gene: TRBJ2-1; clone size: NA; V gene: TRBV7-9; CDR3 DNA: TGTTCCAGCAGCTTTTTAATCCCCCAGCAGTTCTTC; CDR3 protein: CSSSFLIPQQFF
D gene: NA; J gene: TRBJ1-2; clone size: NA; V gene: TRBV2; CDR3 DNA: TGTGCCAGCAGCCGTATGTCTTATGGCTACACCTTC; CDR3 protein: CASSRMSYGYTF
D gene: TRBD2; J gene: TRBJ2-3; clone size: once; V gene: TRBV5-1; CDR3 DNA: TGCGCCAGCAGCTTGCCGTCCCTAGCGGGGGTCACAGATACGCAGTATTTT; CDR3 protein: CASSLPSLAGVTDTQYF
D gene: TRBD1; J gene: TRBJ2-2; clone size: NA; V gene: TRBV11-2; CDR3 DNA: TGTGCCAGCAGCTTACGACAGGGGGTCTTCACCGGGGAGCTGTTTTTT; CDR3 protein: CASSLRQGVFTGELFF
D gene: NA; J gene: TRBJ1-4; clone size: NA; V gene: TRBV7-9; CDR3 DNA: TGTGCCAGCAGCATAAAGGGCGGGAGCCTTAATGAAAAACTGTTTTTT; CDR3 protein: CASSIKGGSLNEKLFF
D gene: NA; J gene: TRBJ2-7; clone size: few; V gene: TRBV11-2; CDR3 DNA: TGTGCCAGGCTGGACTTTCTAATCTCCTACGAGCAGTACTTC; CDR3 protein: CARLDFLISYEQYF
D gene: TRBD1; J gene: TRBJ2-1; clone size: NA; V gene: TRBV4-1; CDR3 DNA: TGCGCCAGCAGCCCAGGACAGGGACCCTACAATGAGCAGTTCTTC; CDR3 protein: CASSPGQGPYNEQFF
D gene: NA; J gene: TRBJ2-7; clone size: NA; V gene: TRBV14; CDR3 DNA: TGTGCCAGCAGTCCGCAGGGCGGCGAGCAGTACTTC; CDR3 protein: CASSPQGGEQYF
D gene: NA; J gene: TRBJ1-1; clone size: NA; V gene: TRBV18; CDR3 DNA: TGTGCCAGCTCACGCGACCCCGGAGGAGACACTGAAGCTTTCTTT; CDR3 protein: CASSRDPGGDTEAFF
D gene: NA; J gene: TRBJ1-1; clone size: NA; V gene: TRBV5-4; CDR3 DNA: TGTGCCAGCAGCTTTGACAGCATGAACACTGAAGCTTTCTTT; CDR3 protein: CASSFDSMNTEAFF
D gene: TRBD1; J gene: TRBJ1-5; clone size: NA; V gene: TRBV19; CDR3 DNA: TGTGCCAGTAGTTGGAGGACAGGGCCAGGGCAGCCCCAGCATTTT; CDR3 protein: CASSWRTGPGQPQHF
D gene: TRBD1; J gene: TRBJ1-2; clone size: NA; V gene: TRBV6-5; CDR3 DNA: TGTGCCAGCAGCCCACAGGGGGCGGAAACCTATGGCTACACCTTC; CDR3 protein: CASSPQGAETYGYTF